Detailed here is one TCR beta chain. As yet, its antigen is unknown. The germline gene is not matched at one end of the junction; a read error may be the cause. This specimen belongs to a study of CD8+CD57+ T cells in acquired aplastic anemia. Overall study: Each DNA sample taken from sorted CD4+ and CD8+ cells came to about 3 ug on average. Regarding the study as a whole: Some 30 was the count of CD8+ CDR3 sequences that patients shared with controls.

The CDR3 is made up of 14 amino acids. Germline-derived CDR1 and CDR2 are ENHRY and SYGVKD. Profiles of TCR beta VDJ and CDR3 were generated from a genomic DNA template. From the reads, TCRdb called clonotypes with MiXCR, one entry per CDR3 protein. The sample consists of about 400,000 distinct CDR3 sequences, under 80% of them appearing once. The TCR originated in a human donor in good health, serving as a control. The chain combines TRBV10-3 with TRBJ1-1; 7 bases match TRBD1. The sample was sorted CD4+, CD8+, or CD8+CD57+ T cells (not recorded which) from PBMCs. The CDR3 DNA is TGTGCCATCAGACCGGGGACAGCGGGGACTGGAGCTTCCTTT. This gives the protein CAIRPGTAGTGASF.